Here is one TCR beta chain with its context. Its antigen is unidentified. With 5 bases removed from V and 9 bases from J, the gap between germline ends came to 8 bases. Germline CDR1 and CDR2: SGHDN and FVKESK. This CDR3 is 11 amino acids long. Generated by immunoSEQ multiplex PCR, the TCRdb table keeps only in-frame clones and is missing some. Seen here are approximately 70,000 clones, roughly 90% observed once, and the top ten hold roughly 1%. This entry is derived from a study of OX40 agonist ivuxolimab in advanced cancers. On the study more broadly: Partial responses, seen in three patients, involved one hepatocellular carcinoma and two cutaneous melanomas. General study results and limits: The investigators did not determine what antigen specificity the expanded peripheral T cells had.

Sequences were derived from CD4+ or CD8+ T cells sorted from blood, sampled in a trial of the OX40 agonist ivuxolimab. This receptor was obtained from an adult with an advanced solid tumor such as melanoma, head and neck, liver or kidney cancer. The chain employs TRBV14 and TRBJ2-1, with D unresolved. CDR3 in amino acids: CASSAVAEQFF. The CDR3 DNA follows: TGTGCCAGCAGCGCCGTCGCTGAGCAGTTCTTC.